The 5 T cell receptor beta chains given below trace back to one sample, sequenced in a study of blood T cell repertoires in COVID-19. Profiling relied on immunoSEQ multiplex PCR, and the TCRdb table lists in-frame clones only, not all of them. This table holds just under 40,000 clones, 80% to 90% found once. The sequenced sample was peripheral blood. These receptors all stem from a man aged 50-59 years with active or convalescent COVID-19.

The chain carries TRBV2 and TRBJ2-2; maybe TRBD1 (5 bases). Germline loops: CDR1 SNHLY, CDR2 FYNNEI. This CDR3 spans 15 amino acids. Trimming shortened V by 7 bases and J by 4 bases, and 16 bases separated the two germline ends. CDR3 bases: TGTGCCAGCACCCCGGACATACTGGGCACCGGGGAGCTGTTTTTT. Residues: CASTPDILGTGELFF.

This clone turned up a few times. The chain recombines TRBV19 with TRBJ2-1; TRBD2 matches at 8 bases. V lost 0 bases, J lost 1 base, and 5 bases stayed unmatched. CDR3 size: 17 residues. Germline loops: CDR1 LNHDA, CDR2 SQIVND (reference sequence). The CDR3, as DNA: TGTGCCAGTAGTATAGATTTCCCTAGCGGGTCCTACAATGAGCAGTTCTTC. This codes for CASSIDFPSGSYNEQFF.

This chain joins TRBV3-1 (or the pseudogene TRBV3-2) and TRBJ2-6, with 9 bases aligning to TRBD1. Unmatched junction bases numbered 14, after V lost 0 bases and J lost 5 bases. CDR3 length: 20 residues. Germline values: CDR1 LGHDT, CDR2 YNNKEL (reference sequence). The CDR3 protein is CASSQELTGGLNRRANVLTF. The CDR3 DNA reads as TGTGCCAGCAGCCAAGAGTTGACAGGGGGTCTGAATAGAAGGGCCAACGTCCTGACTTTC.

The chain recombines TRBV30 with TRBJ2-2; the D gene is possibly TRBD1 (6 bases). V lost 7 bases, J lost 6 bases, and 15 bases lay in between. CDR3 length: 13 residues. The V gene's germline CDR1 is GTSNPN and CDR2 SVGIG (reference sequence). As DNA, the CDR3 is TGTGCCTTAGGAAGGGGGTACGCCGGGGAGCTGTTTTTT. It translates to CALGRGYAGELFF.

The chain combines TRBV9 with TRBJ1-4; possible D gene TRBD1, 6 bases. The V end was cut by 1 base, the J end by 8 bases, with 15 bases between. The CDR3 contains 15 residues. Germline V gene data show CDR1 as SGDLS and CDR2 as YYNGEE. CDR3: CASSVSWGRMEKLFF. DNA of the CDR3: TGTGCCAGCAGCGTATCTTGGGGGCGTATGGAAAAACTGTTTTTT.